This TCR beta chain is from a study of shared clonotypes between healthy human individuals. Study context: The donor group consisted of a couple of women and three men, aged 18 to 49. Study outcomes and limitations: Some clonotypes were shared by all four sorted-subset donors, while others were not shared. The non-shared ones had lower generation probabilities than the shared ones.

This clone appeared a single time. No antigen is known for it. This was a deep-level run. The repertoire was sequenced with immunoSEQ multiplex PCR; TCRdb's copy has only in-frame clones and lacks some. The table includes a few million clones, over 85% detected once. Donors were healthy HIV-negative adults without recently reported acute infections or vaccinations. V dropped 5 bases and J dropped 0 bases, with 11 bases sitting between them. Germline assignment: CDR1 MNHNS and CDR2 SASEGT. This CDR3 comprises 15 residues. The receptor was isolated from a man aged 18 to 29 in good health. Some clones in this sample may be carry-over from other donors' samples. The sequencing input was naive CD4+ T cells from PBMCs. Subset: CD45RA+ positively selected. V and J are TRBV6-1 and TRBJ2-1, with D perhaps matching TRBD2 (6 bases). This CDR3 reads CASSRDGSSYNEQFF. The CDR3 nucleotides are TGTGCCAGCAGTAGGGACGGGAGCTCCTACAATGAGCAGTTCTTC.